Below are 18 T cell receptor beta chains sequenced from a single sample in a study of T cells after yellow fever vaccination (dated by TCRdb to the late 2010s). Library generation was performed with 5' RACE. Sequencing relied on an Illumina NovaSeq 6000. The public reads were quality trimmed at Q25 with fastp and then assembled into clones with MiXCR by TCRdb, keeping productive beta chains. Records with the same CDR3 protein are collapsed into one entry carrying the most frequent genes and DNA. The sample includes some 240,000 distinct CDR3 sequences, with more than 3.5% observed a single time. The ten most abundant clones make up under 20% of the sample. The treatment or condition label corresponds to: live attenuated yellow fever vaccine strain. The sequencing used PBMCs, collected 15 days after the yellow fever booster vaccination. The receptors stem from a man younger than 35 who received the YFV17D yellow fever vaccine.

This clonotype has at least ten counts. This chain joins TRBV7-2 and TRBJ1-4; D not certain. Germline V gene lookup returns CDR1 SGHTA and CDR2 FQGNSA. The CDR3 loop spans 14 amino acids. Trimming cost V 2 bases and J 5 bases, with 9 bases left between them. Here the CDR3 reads CASSLIGQNEKLFF. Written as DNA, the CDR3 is TGTGCCAGCAGCTTAATCGGTCAGAATGAAAAACTGTTTTTT.

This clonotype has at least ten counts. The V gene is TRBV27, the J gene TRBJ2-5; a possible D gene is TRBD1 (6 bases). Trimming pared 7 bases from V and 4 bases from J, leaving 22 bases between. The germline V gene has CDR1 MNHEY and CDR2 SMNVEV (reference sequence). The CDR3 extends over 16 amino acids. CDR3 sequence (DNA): TGTGCCAGCAACGGGAACAGGGAAGGGGCAAGAGAGACCCAGTACTTC. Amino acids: CASNGNREGARETQYF.

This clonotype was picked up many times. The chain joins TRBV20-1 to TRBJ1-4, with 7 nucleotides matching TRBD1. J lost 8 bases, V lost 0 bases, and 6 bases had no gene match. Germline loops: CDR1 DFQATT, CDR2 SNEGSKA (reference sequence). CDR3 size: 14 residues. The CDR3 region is CSARETGKGEKLFF. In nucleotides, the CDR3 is TGCAGTGCTAGAGAGACAGGGAAGGGCGAAAAACTGTTTTTT.

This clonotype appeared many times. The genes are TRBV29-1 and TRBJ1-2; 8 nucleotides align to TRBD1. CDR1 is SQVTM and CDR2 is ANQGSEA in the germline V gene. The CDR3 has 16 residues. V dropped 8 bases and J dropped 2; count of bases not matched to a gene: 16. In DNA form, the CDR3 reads TGCAGCTACGGGCAGGGGGCCCTGGACCAGAACTATGGCTACACCTTC. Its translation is CSYGQGALDQNYGYTF.

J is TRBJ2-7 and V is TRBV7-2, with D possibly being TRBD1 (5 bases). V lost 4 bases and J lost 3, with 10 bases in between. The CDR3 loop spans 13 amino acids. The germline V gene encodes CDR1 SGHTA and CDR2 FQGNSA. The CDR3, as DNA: TGTGCCAGCAGCTCCGCAGGGTACTACGAGCAGTACTTC. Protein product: CASSSAGYYEQYF.

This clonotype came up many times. The CDR3 DNA follows: TGCAGCGTTGGGCCGGGGGGGAGGAAAGAGACCCAGTACTTC. It codes for CSVGPGGRKETQYF. The J gene is TRBJ2-5, the V gene TRBV29-1; TRBD2 agrees at 8 bases. The CDR3 spans 14 residues. Germline V gene data show CDR1 as SQVTM and CDR2 as ANQGSEA. V gave up 4 bases and J gave up 3 bases; unmatched junction bases: 7.

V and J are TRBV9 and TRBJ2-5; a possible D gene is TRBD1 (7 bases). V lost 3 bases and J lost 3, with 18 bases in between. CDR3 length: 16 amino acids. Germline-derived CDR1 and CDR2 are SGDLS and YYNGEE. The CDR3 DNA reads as TGTGCCAGCAGCGCCGGGGGACAGTGGGGGAAAGAGACCCAGTACTTC. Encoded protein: CASSAGGQWGKETQYF.

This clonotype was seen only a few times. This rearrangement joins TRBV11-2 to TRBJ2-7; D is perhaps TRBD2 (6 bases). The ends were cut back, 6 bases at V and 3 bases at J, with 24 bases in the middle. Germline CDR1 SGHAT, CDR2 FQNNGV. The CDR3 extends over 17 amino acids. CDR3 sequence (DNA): TGTGCCAGCAGGATGGTGCGCGGGGCCCCTTCCGACTACGAGCAGTACTTC. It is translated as CASRMVRGAPSDYEQYF.

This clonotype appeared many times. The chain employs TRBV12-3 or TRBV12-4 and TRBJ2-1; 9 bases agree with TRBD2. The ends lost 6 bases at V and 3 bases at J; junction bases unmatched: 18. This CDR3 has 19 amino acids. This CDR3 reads CASRSMSLLGRGGYNEQFF. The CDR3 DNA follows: TGTGCCAGCAGGTCTATGTCCCTCCTGGGGCGGGGGGGCTACAATGAGCAGTTCTTC.

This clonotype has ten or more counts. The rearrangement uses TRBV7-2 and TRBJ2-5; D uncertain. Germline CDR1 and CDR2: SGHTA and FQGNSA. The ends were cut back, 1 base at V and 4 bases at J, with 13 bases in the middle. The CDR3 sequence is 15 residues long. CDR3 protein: CASSLEVRVPETQYF. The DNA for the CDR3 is TGTGCCAGCAGCTTAGAGGTCCGGGTCCCAGAGACCCAGTACTTC.

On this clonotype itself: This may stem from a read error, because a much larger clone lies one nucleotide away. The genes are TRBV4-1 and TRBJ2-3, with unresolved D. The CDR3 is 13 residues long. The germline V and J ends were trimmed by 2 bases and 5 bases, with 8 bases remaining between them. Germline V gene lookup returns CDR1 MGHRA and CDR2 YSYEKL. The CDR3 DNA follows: TGCGCCAGCAGCCAAATGCTAGGAGATACGCAGTATTTT. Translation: CASSQMLGDTQYF.

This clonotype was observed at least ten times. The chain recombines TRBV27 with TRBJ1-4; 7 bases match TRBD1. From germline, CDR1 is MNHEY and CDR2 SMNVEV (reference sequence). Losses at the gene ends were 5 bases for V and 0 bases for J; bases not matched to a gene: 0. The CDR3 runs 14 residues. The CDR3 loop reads CASSTGATNEKLFF. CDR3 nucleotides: TGTGCCAGCAGTACAGGGGCAACTAATGAAAAACTGTTTTTT.

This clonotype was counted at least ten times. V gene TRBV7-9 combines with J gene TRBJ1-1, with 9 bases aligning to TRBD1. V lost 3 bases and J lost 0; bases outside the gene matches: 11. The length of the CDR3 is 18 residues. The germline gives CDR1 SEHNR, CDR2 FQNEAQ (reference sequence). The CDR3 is CASSFYQGQGRMNTEAFF. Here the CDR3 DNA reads TGTGCCAGCAGCTTTTATCAGGGACAGGGTCGTATGAACACTGAAGCTTTCTTT.

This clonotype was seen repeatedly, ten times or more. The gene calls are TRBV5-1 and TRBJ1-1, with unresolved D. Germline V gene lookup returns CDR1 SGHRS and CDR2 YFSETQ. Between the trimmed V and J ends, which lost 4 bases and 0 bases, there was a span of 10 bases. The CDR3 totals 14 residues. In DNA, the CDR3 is TGCGCCAGCAGCGAGGGATTTGTGAACACTGAAGCTTTCTTT. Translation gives CASSEGFVNTEAFF.

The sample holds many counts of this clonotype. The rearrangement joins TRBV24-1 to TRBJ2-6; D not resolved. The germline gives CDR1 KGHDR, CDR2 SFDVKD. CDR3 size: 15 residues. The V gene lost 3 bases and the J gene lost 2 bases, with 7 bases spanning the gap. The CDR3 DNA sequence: TGTGCCACCAGTGATCCCATCGCTGGGGCCAACGTCCTGACTTTC. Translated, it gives CATSDPIAGANVLTF.

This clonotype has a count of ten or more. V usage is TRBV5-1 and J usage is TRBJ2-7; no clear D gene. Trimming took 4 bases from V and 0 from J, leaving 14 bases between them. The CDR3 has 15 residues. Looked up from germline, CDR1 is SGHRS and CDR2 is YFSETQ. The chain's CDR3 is CASSPGPSGSYEQYV. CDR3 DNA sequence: TGCGCCAGCAGCCCGGGCCCATCGGGCTCCTACGAGCAGTACGTC.

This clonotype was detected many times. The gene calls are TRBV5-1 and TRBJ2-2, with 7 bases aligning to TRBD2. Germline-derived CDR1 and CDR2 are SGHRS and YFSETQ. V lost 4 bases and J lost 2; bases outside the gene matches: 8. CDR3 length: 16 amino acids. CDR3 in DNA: TGCGCCAGCAGCCCCGAGCCGGGGGGTAACACCGGGGAGCTGTTTTTT. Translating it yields CASSPEPGGNTGELFF.

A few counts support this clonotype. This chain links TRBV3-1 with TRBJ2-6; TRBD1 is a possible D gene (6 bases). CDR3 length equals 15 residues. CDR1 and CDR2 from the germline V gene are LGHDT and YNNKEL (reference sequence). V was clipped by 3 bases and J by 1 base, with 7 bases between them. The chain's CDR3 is CASSHTGSGANVLTF. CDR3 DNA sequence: TGTGCCAGCAGCCATACAGGGTCTGGGGCCAACGTCCTGACTTTC.